This T cell receptor (beta chain) was sequenced for a study of shared clonotypes between healthy human individuals. Study findings and constraints: The study found about 5% of naive CD4 clonotypes shared across four donors.

With regard to this clone: The antigen remains undetermined.

Trimming shortened V by 0 bases and J by 5 bases, and 16 bases separated the two germline ends. Germline lookup yields CDR1 LGHNA and CDR2 YSLEER. The CDR3 has 17 amino acids. Positively selected for CCR7, the CD45RO-negative cells used as naive CD8 cells excluded terminally differentiated effector memory CD45RA+ cells. It was across several immunoSEQ plates that each subset's genomic DNA was evenly split. Assay used: immunoSEQ multiplex PCR; TCRdb lists only in-frame clones, some missing. The sample has millions of clones, approximately 94% seen once. The sequenced material came from naive CD8+ T cells sorted from blood. The chain joins TRBV4-3 to TRBJ1-4, with D tentatively TRBD1 (6 bases). The receptor was isolated from a man aged 18 to 30 in good health. In DNA, the CDR3 is TGCGCCAGCAGCCAAGATCCAGATGACAGGCTAAATGAAAAACTGTTTTTT. This sequence encodes CASSQDPDDRLNEKLFF.